The 4 T cell receptor beta chains presented below share a single source sample, sequenced in a study of shared clonotypes between healthy human individuals. Naive CD8 cells lacked CD45RO, underwent positive selection for CCR7 and left out terminally differentiated effector memory CD45RA+ cells. Clones were read by immunoSEQ multiplex PCR, and TCRdb kept only the in-frame ones, dropping some. The data show 2 million to 2.5 million clones, 90% to 95% seen once. Sequenced input: naive CD8+ T cells from PBMCs. These receptors were obtained from a man aged 18 to 29 in good health. Some clones in this sample may be carry-over from other donors' samples.

This chain links TRBV6-5 with TRBJ2-1, with 9 nucleotides matching TRBD2. Germline V gene data show CDR1 as MNHEY and CDR2 as SVGAGI. CDR3 length: 14 residues. V was clipped by 6 bases and J by 8 bases; unmatched bases: 8. CDR3 region: CASSLAGVADEQFF. CDR3 sequence (DNA): TGTGCCAGCAGCTTAGCGGGAGTGGCGGATGAGCAGTTCTTC.

The chain recombines TRBV7-9 with TRBJ2-1; D ambiguous. Trimming stripped 6 bases from V and 3 bases from J, with 18 bases between. CDR3 length: 16 residues. The germline V gene encodes CDR1 SEHNR and CDR2 FQNEAQ (reference sequence). The CDR3 region has the DNA TGTGCCAGCAGTACCGGCGTGGCAGTTATCTACAATGAGCAGTTCTTC. It is translated as CASSTGVAVIYNEQFF.

The rearrangement joins TRBV27 to TRBJ1-5; 9 nucleotides match TRBD1. This CDR3 is built from 15 residues. Per the germline V gene, CDR1 is MNHEY and CDR2 is SMNVEV (reference sequence). Germline trimming cut 2 bases from V and 6 bases from J; bases unmatched to any gene: 5. The CDR3 bases are TGTGCCAGCAGTTTAACAGGGGGCGCGGTTCAGCCCCAGCATTTT. This sequence encodes CASSLTGGAVQPQHF.

CDR3 residues: CASSVGGQGPDPNTGELFF. The CDR3 nucleotides read TGTGCCAGCAGCGTAGGGGGACAGGGGCCGGATCCGAACACCGGGGAGCTGTTTTTT. The chain joins TRBV9 to TRBJ2-2, with 10 bases fitting TRBD1. Germline assignment: CDR1 SGDLS and CDR2 YYNGEE. With 0 bases clipped from V and 0 bases from J, the junction kept 8 bases outside the gene matches. This CDR3 spans 19 amino acids.